This record looks at one TCR beta chain sequence and its context. What it binds is not known. This sample is drawn from a study of T-cell memory formation after mild COVID-19. Study conclusions and caveats: CD8+ contracting clones occupied EMRA, while CD4+ ones occupied mainly CM and EM. Day 15 to 85 contracting clones showed balanced CD4/CD8; day 15 to 37 expanders favored CD4+.

V lost 2 bases, J lost 3 bases, and 15 bases lay in between. The CDR3 has 16 residues. Germline V lookup: CDR1 SGHRS, CDR2 YFSETQ. TCRdb redid the calling of the 5' RACE reads with MiXCR, one entry per CDR3 protein. The repertoire holds about 210,000 distinct CDR3 sequences, 27% seen once, with over 9.5% in the top ten. The chain has TRBV5-1 and TRBJ1-5; D not certain. Sample: PBMCs or a T cell subset sorted from them (not recorded which). The sequence derives from an adult woman who had mild COVID-19 (a few samples of this study predate the infection). Cell type and time point are not known. DNA for the CDR3: TGCGCCAGCAGCTTCAAGGCAAAGGCCCTCAATCAGCCCCAGCATTTT. This encodes CASSFKAKALNQPQHF.